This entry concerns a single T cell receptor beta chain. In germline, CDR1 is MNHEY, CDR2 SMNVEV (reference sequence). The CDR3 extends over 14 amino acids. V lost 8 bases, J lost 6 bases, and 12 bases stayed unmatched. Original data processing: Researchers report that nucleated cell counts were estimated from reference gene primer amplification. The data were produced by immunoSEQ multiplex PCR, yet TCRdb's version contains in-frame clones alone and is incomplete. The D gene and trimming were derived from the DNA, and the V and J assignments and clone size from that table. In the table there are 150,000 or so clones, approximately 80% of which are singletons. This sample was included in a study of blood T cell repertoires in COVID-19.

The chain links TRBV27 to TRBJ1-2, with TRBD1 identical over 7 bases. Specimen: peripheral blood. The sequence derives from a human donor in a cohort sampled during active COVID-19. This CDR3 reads CASRPGGGANGYTF. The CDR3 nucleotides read TGTGCCAGCCGGCCAGGAGGGGGCGCGAATGGCTACACCTTC.